This TCR beta chain was captured by sequencing in a study of blood T cell repertoires in COVID-19. CDR1 and CDR2 (germline): GTSNPN, SVGIG (reference sequence). The length of the CDR3 is 11 residues. Trimming removed 0 bases from V and 9 bases from J, with 6 bases in between. Clones were read by immunoSEQ multiplex PCR, and TCRdb kept only the in-frame ones, dropping some. The profile shows 200,000 to 250,000 clones, roughly 84% of them singletons. The sequencing sample was made of PBMCs or T cells enriched from blood (not recorded which). The sequence was obtained from a woman aged 40 to 50 who had recovered from COVID-19. The chain recombines TRBV30 with TRBJ2-1, with D unclear. The CDR3 is CAWSVGGEQFF. As DNA, the CDR3 is TGTGCCTGGAGTGTTGGCGGTGAGCAGTTCTTC.